These 25 T cell receptor beta chains share one sample of origin, sequenced in a study of radiotherapy plus CTLA-4 blockade in lung cancer. The protocol was immunoSEQ multiplex PCR, while the TCRdb copy is restricted to in-frame clones and leaves out a portion. The table has 95,000 to 150,000 clones, 85% to 90% seen once. This specimen consisted of peripheral blood, obtained from a patient treated with radiotherapy plus ipilimumab. These receptors were taken from a human donor with non-small cell lung cancer that progressed on radiotherapy plus ipilimumab.

V and J are TRBV5-1 and TRBJ2-5; perhaps TRBD2 as D (6 bases). The CDR3 totals 13 residues. Deletions cut 6 bases from V and 1 base from J, with 10 bases between. Germline CDR1 SGHRS, CDR2 YFSETQ. In DNA, the CDR3 is TGCGCCAGCAACACGGAGGGCCAAGAGACCCAGTACTTC. Amino acid sequence: CASNTEGQETQYF. Variable domain in full (rest from reference TRBV5-1 and TRBJ2-5): KAGVTQTPRYLIKTRGQQVTLSCSPISGHRSVSWYQQTPGQGLQFLFEYFSETQRNKGNFPGRFSGRQFSNSRSEMNVSTLELGDSALYLCASNTEGQETQYFGPGTRLLVL.

The gene calls are TRBV29-1 and TRBJ2-5; D not certain. This CDR3 is 12 amino acids long. CDR1 and CDR2 (germline): SQVTM, ANQGSEA. Deletions cut 7 bases from V and 0 bases from J, with 9 bases between. This chain's CDR3 is CSATPYQETQYF. Written as DNA, the CDR3 is TGCAGCGCGACCCCGTACCAAGAGACCCAGTACTTC.

This clone was detected only once. The genes are TRBV6-7 and TRBJ2-7; TRBD1 is a possible D gene (5 bases). Being an ORF, TRBV6-7 has a function that is uncertain. The CDR3 is 15 amino acids. V was trimmed by 2 bases and J by 3 bases, leaving 14 bases between them. This CDR3 reads CASSYVADKFYEQYF. CDR3 sequence (DNA): TGTGCCAGCAGTTACGTGGCGGACAAGTTCTACGAGCAGTACTTC.

Worth noting for this clone: Other DNA sequences in the same sample also yield this CDR3. The DNA of the CDR3 is TGCGCCAGCAGCTTGGCGCAGGGGGGGACAGATACGCAGTATTTT. Translation: CASSLAQGGTDTQYF. The rearrangement links TRBV5-1 to TRBJ2-3; D possibly matches TRBD1 or TRBD2 (7 bases each). V was trimmed by 0 bases and J by 3 bases, leaving 11 bases between them. Germline V gene sequence: CDR1 SGHRS, CDR2 YFSETQ. This CDR3 is built from 15 residues.

The J gene is TRBJ2-7, the V gene TRBV5-8; 9 bases are a match to TRBD1. The germline CDR1 and CDR2 sequences are SGHTS and YDEGEE. The J segment lost 7 bases and the V segment lost 4 bases, leaving 9 bases of the junction unmatched. The CDR3 has 14 residues. The CDR3, as DNA: TGTGCCAGCAGCGTACAGGGGGCGCCGAGGGAGCAGTACTTC. Its protein is CASSVQGAPREQYF.

The genes are TRBV19 and TRBJ1-5, with 7 bases lining up with TRBD1. J was trimmed by 4 bases and V by 5 bases; bases with no gene match: 5. This CDR3 contains 14 residues. The germline V gene has CDR1 LNHDA and CDR2 SQIVND (reference sequence). CDR3 DNA: TGTGCCAGTAGTGTCCAGGGGGAAAATCAGCCCCAGCATTTT. It codes for CASSVQGENQPQHF.

This chain joins TRBV18 and TRBJ2-3; 7 bases line up with TRBD1. The V gene's germline CDR1 is KGHSH and CDR2 LQKENI. The CDR3 has 14 residues. After removal of 3 bases from V and 4 bases from J, the junction contained 4 bases not matched to a gene. The CDR3 region has the DNA TGTGCCAGCTCACCGTTTACAGGGGCAGATACGCAGTATTTT. It yields the protein CASSPFTGADTQYF. The variable domain in full, with the rest retrieved from reference TRBV18 and TRBJ2-3, is NAGVMQNPRHLVRRRGQEARLRCSPMKGHSHVYWYRQLPEEGLKFMVYLQKENIIDESGMPKERFSAEFPKEGPSILRIQQVVRGDSAAYFCASSPFTGADTQYFGPGTRLTVL.

The chain employs TRBV9 and TRBJ1-5; the D gene is possibly TRBD1 (6 bases). The CDR3 runs 14 residues. Germline V gene lookup returns CDR1 SGDLS and CDR2 YYNGEE. V was shortened by 3 bases and J by 6 bases, with 13 bases between the two germline ends. The CDR3 DNA follows: TGTGCCAGCAGCGGCGGAGGGGGGGGTCAGCCCCAGCATTTT. Protein: CASSGGGGGQPQHF.

The chain carries TRBV18 and TRBJ2-7, with TRBD2 as a possible D gene (6 bases). Trimming removed 6 bases at V and 0 bases at J, with 18 bases between. CDR3 size: 16 residues. The germline gives CDR1 KGHSH, CDR2 LQKENI. CDR3 sequence (DNA): TGTGCCAGCTCCCCGTATGGGCGGGGCGCCTCCTACGAGCAGTACTTC. Its translation is CASSPYGRGASYEQYF.

The chain couples TRBV5-1 to TRBJ2-7, with D tentatively TRBD1 (5 bases). V was trimmed by 4 bases and J by 1 base, leaving 18 bases between them. This CDR3 is built from 16 residues. From germline, CDR1 is SGHRS and CDR2 YFSETQ. The CDR3 region is CASSHRPGYNSYEQYF. As DNA, the CDR3 is TGCGCCAGCAGCCACCGCCCAGGGTACAATTCCTACGAGCAGTACTTC.

CDR3 residues: CASTGTGSGYTF. The CDR3 coding sequence is TGCGCCAGCACCGGGACAGGGTCTGGCTACACCTTC. V is TRBV10-2 and J is TRBJ1-2, with 9 bases matching TRBD1. Germline loops: CDR1 WSHSY, CDR2 SAAADI. This CDR3 has 12 amino acids. The junction had 4 bases not matched to a gene; V was cut back by 7 bases and J by 7 bases.

The chain has TRBV6-1 and TRBJ2-2; D remains unclear. Trimming removed 1 base from V and 4 bases from J, with 10 bases in between. Germline CDR1 is MNHNS and CDR2 is SASEGT. This CDR3 region has 15 residues. CDR3 DNA sequence: TGTGCCAGCAGTGAAGTAAGGCTAGGCACCGGGGAGCTGTTTTTT. It encodes CASSEVRLGTGELFF.

The chain links TRBV29-1 to TRBJ1-1, with D tentatively TRBD1 (5 bases). The CDR3 spans 11 residues. Per the germline V gene, CDR1 is SQVTM and CDR2 is ANQGSEA. V lost 7 bases and J 6 bases, leaving 12 bases between the germline ends. Here the CDR3 reads CSAVTGSEAFF. CDR3 coding DNA: TGCAGCGCCGTAACAGGTTCTGAAGCTTTCTTT. The full variable domain, its missing parts supplied by reference TRBV29-1 and TRBJ1-1, is SAVISQKPSRDICQRGTSLTIQCQVDSQVTMMFWYRQQPGQSLTLIATANQGSEATYESGFVIDKFPISRPNLTFSTLTVSNMSPEDSSIYLCSAVTGSEAFFGQGTRLTVV.

This sequence joins TRBV6-1 and TRBJ1-5; D is unresolved. V was shortened by 3 bases and J by 3 bases, with 9 bases between the two germline ends. Per germline, CDR1 MNHNS and CDR2 SASEGT. The CDR3 is 14 amino acids. CDR3 in amino acids: CASSEVNPNQPQHF. The CDR3 region has the DNA TGTGCCAGCAGTGAGGTTAACCCCAATCAGCCCCAGCATTTT.

This chain links TRBV5-1 with TRBJ1-2, with D perhaps TRBD1 (6 bases). The CDR3 consists of 15 residues. Germline CDR1 reads SGHRS; CDR2 reads YFSETQ. V was trimmed by 0 bases and J by 5 bases, leaving 14 bases between them. CDR3 protein: CASSLAPGQAYGYTF. The CDR3 nucleotides are TGCGCCAGCAGCTTGGCTCCGGGACAAGCATATGGCTACACCTTC.

Remarks on this clone: No conserved phenylalanine or tryptophan ends this CDR3, so it is likely a read error. Because the CDR3's place on the DNA is in doubt, the DNA is left out and the CDR3 is given as listed by TCRdb. The genes are TRBV21-1 and TRBJ1-1. TRBV21-1 is a documented pseudogene. The CDR3 extends over 10 residues, inclusive of both ends. CDR3 region: CASSKSGQGG.

This chain uses TRBV6-6 with TRBJ1-5; D possibly corresponds to TRBD1 (6 bases). The germline gives CDR1 MNHNY, CDR2 SVGAGI (reference sequence). Trimming took off 5 bases at V and 3 bases at J, with 11 bases between the two ends. This CDR3 is built from 14 residues. For the CDR3, the DNA is TGTGCCAGCAGTCCATCAGGGGCCAATCAGCCCCAGCATTTT. Protein: CASSPSGANQPQHF.

The CDR3 loop is CASSKATLAGGGEQYF. In DNA form, the CDR3 reads TGTGCCAGCAGCAAAGCGACACTAGCGGGAGGGGGCGAGCAGTACTTC. This chain joins TRBV21-1 and TRBJ2-7; TRBD2 reflects the table's D call only, with no check against the DNA. TRBV21-1 is classified as a pseudogene. The CDR3 is 16 residues long.

The genes are TRBV4-1 and TRBJ1-2, with D perhaps TRBD1 (5 bases). Germline V gives CDR1 MGHRA, CDR2 YSYEKL. With 4 bases removed from V and 0 bases from J, the gap between germline ends came to 12 bases. The length of the CDR3 is 15 residues. The CDR3 sequence is CASSPRDGTNYGYTF. CDR3 bases: TGCGCCAGCAGCCCTAGGGACGGTACTAACTATGGCTACACCTTC.

Of note for this clone: The same CDR3 is also encoded by other DNA sequences in this sample. The chain is built from TRBV7-9 and TRBJ2-7; 9 bases map to TRBD1. The J segment lost 5 bases and the V segment lost 5 bases, leaving 1 base of the junction unmatched. The CDR3 spans 12 residues. CDR1 is SEHNR, CDR2 FQNEAQ, per germline (reference sequence). The CDR3 reads CASSGDRDEQYF. The CDR3 bases are TGTGCCAGCAGCGGGGACAGGGACGAGCAGTACTTC.

With regard to this clone: Other DNA variants within this sample encode the same CDR3. The CDR3 DNA reads as TGTGCCAGCAGTTTATCCAGGGGAGACTACGAGCAGTACTTC. Translating gives CASSLSRGDYEQYF. This rearrangement joins TRBV27 to TRBJ2-7; tentatively, D is TRBD1 (6 bases). With 0 bases removed from V and 3 bases from J, the gap between germline ends came to 9 bases. The CDR3 runs 14 residues. CDR1 is MNHEY and CDR2 is SMNVEV in the germline V gene (reference sequence).

The rearrangement joins TRBV2 to TRBJ1-5; perhaps TRBD1 as D (5 bases). This CDR3 spans 11 amino acids. With 10 bases removed from V and 7 bases from J, the gap between germline ends came to 11 bases. CDR1 and CDR2 from the germline V gene are SNHLY and FYNNEI. The CDR3 sequence: CAIGAGQPQHF. CDR3 sequence (DNA): TGTGCCATCGGGGCGGGCCAGCCCCAGCATTTT.

The gene calls are TRBV5-1 and TRBJ2-2; D ambiguous. Per germline, CDR1 SGHRS and CDR2 YFSETQ. V was clipped by 4 bases and J by 4 bases, with 8 bases between them. The CDR3 spans 13 residues. This chain's CDR3 is CASSERSTGELFF. DNA of the CDR3: TGCGCCAGCAGCGAACGTAGCACCGGGGAGCTGTTTTTT.

This chain uses TRBV2 with TRBJ2-5; no clear D gene. This CDR3 has 11 residues. V was shortened by 3 bases and J by 14 bases, with 13 bases between the two germline ends. CDR1 SNHLY and CDR2 FYNNEI come from the germline V gene. The CDR3 here is CASSDVQHPYF. CDR3 in DNA: TGTGCCAGCAGTGATGTACAACATCCCTACTTC.

The chain joins TRBV7-9 to TRBJ2-7; 7 bases align to TRBD1. The J segment lost 3 bases and the V segment lost 5 bases, leaving 10 bases of the junction unmatched. The CDR3 is 15 amino acids. The germline V gene has CDR1 SEHNR and CDR2 FQNEAQ (reference sequence). DNA for the CDR3: TGTGCCAGCAGCGAGGGGGACAGCAAATACTACGAGCAGTACTTC. Amino acid sequence: CASSEGDSKYYEQYF.